Each of the 23 T cell receptor beta chains below was sequenced from the same sample in a study of blood T cell repertoires in COVID-19. The protocol was immunoSEQ multiplex PCR, while the TCRdb copy is restricted to in-frame clones and leaves out a portion. The table lists about 300,000 clones, 70% to 90% of them singletons. Input material: PBMCs or T cells enriched from blood (not recorded which). All receptors derive from a woman aged 18-30 years who had recovered from COVID-19.

This clone appeared once. The chain employs TRBV6-5 and TRBJ1-4; 7 bases are a match to TRBD1. This CDR3 comprises 14 residues. Germline trimming cut 7 bases from V and 6 bases from J; bases unmatched to any gene: 8. The germline V gene has CDR1 MNHEY and CDR2 SVGAGI. CDR3 loop: CASILTGWDEKLFF. The CDR3 DNA follows: TGTGCCAGCATTTTGACAGGGTGGGATGAAAAACTGTTTTTT.

This clone turned up a few times. The chain links TRBV28 to TRBJ1-1; TRBD1 is a possible D gene (5 bases). The CDR3 consists of 15 residues. Germline-derived CDR1 and CDR2 are MDHEN and SYDVKM. The V end lost 2 bases, the J end lost 4 bases, and 14 bases lay between the germline ends. CDR3 sequence: CASSLGAGGGTEAFF. The CDR3 bases are TGTGCCAGCAGTTTAGGGGCGGGGGGAGGCACTGAAGCTTTCTTT. Full variable domain (remainder filled in from reference TRBV28 and TRBJ1-1): DVKVTQSSRYLVKRTGEKVFLECVQDMDHENMFWYRQDPGLGLRLIYFSYDVKMKEKGDIPEGYSVSREKKERFSLILESASTNQTSMYLCASSLGAGGGTEAFFGQGTRLTVV.

This clone was recorded a few times. This chain joins TRBV7-2 and TRBJ2-1; TRBD2 aligns across 11 bases. The CDR3 contains 16 residues. Germline V gene lookup returns CDR1 SGHTA and CDR2 FQGNSA. The J segment lost 6 bases and the V segment lost 5 bases, leaving 9 bases of the junction unmatched. The chain's CDR3 is CASSRVPGLAANEQFF. DNA of the CDR3: TGTGCCAGCAGCCGTGTTCCGGGACTAGCGGCCAATGAGCAGTTCTTC. Full variable domain (rest looked up from reference TRBV7-2 and TRBJ2-1): GAGVSQSPSNKVTEKGKDVELRCDPISGHTALYWYRQSLGQGLEFLIYFQGNSAPDKSGLPSDRFSAERTGGSVSTLTIQRTQQEDSAVYLCASSRVPGLAANEQFFGPGTRLTVL.

This clone turned up a few times. This chain uses TRBV5-4 with TRBJ1-2, with D perhaps matching TRBD1 (6 bases). The V gene's germline CDR1 is SGHNT and CDR2 YYREEE (reference sequence). This CDR3 spans 14 amino acids. Trimming cost V 2 bases and J 4 bases, with 12 bases left between them. The CDR3 reads CASSFTGRGYGYTF. CDR3 nucleotide sequence: TGTGCCAGCAGCTTCACAGGGAGGGGCTATGGCTACACCTTC.

This chain uses TRBV19 with TRBJ1-3, with 9 bases aligning to TRBD1. J lost 4 bases, V lost 9 bases, and 4 bases had no gene match. The CDR3 length is 13 residues. Germline V gene data show CDR1 as LNHDA and CDR2 as SQIVND (reference sequence). The CDR3: CASSTGGGNTIYF. CDR3 nucleotide sequence: TGTGCCAGCTCGACAGGGGGAGGAAACACCATATATTTT.

The V call is TRBV5-1, the J call TRBJ1-2; 7 bases fit TRBD1. The CDR3 runs 12 residues. Germline V gene data show CDR1 as SGHRS and CDR2 as YFSETQ. The J segment lost 8 bases and the V segment lost 1 base, leaving 2 bases of the junction unmatched. The CDR3 reads CASSLTGEGYTF. CDR3 in DNA: TGCGCCAGCAGCTTGACAGGGGAAGGCTACACCTTC.

The chain has TRBV19 and TRBJ2-3, with 8 nucleotides matching TRBD2. Germline CDR1 LNHDA, CDR2 SQIVND (reference sequence). Trimming removed 6 bases from V and 5 bases from J; junction bases left unmatched: 7. This CDR3 is 14 amino acids long. The chain's CDR3 is CASRRQLAGDTQYF. The CDR3 region has the DNA TGTGCCAGTAGAAGGCAGCTAGCGGGAGATACGCAGTATTTT.

This chain connects TRBV5-6 to TRBJ1-5, with D perhaps TRBD1 (5 bases). The V gene lost 0 bases and the J gene lost 4 bases, with 8 bases spanning the gap. The CDR3 runs to 14 residues. In germline, CDR1 is SGHDT, CDR2 YYEEEE. CDR3 sequence: CASSLAGSNQPQHF. The CDR3 bases are TGTGCCAGCAGCTTGGCAGGGTCTAATCAGCCCCAGCATTTT.

The chain carries TRBV23-1 and TRBJ2-1; 7 nucleotides line up with TRBD1. TRBV23-1 is filed as an ORF, its function uncertain. There are 15 residues in the CDR3. V lost 4 bases to trimming and J lost 4 bases; unmatched junction nucleotides: 7. CDR3 sequence: CASSRGGYYYNEQFF. CDR3 coding DNA: TGCGCCAGCAGTCGAGGGGGCTATTATTACAATGAGCAGTTCTTC.

This chain uses TRBV5-1 with TRBJ1-1, with D perhaps matching TRBD1 (6 bases). The CDR3 loop spans 15 amino acids. CDR1 and CDR2 from the germline V gene are SGHRS and YFSETQ. Trimming left V 4 bases short and J 1 base short, with 14 bases between. CDR3 DNA sequence: TGCGCCAGCAGCACGGGACAAACGGCGAACACTGAAGCTTTCTTT. Translating it yields CASSTGQTANTEAFF.

The chain employs TRBV18 and TRBJ1-1; D perhaps matches TRBD1 (5 bases). The CDR3 runs to 14 residues. The ends were cut back, 3 bases at V and 3 bases at J, with 11 bases in the middle. The V gene's germline CDR1 is KGHSH and CDR2 LQKENI. CDR3 loop: CASSPPGGHTEAFF. The CDR3 nucleotides read TGTGCCAGCTCACCCCCCGGGGGACACACTGAAGCTTTCTTT.

V is TRBV7-2 and J is TRBJ1-2, with D possibly being TRBD1 (6 bases). The CDR3 is 14 amino acids. From germline, CDR1 is SGHTA and CDR2 FQGNSA. V gave up 7 bases and J gave up 4 bases, with 16 bases separating them. The CDR3 bases are TGTGCCAGCACCCTCGGGGGGCTGGGCTATGGCTACACCTTC. It translates to CASTLGGLGYGYTF.

The V call is TRBV5-1, the J call TRBJ2-1, with D unclear. This CDR3 contains 16 residues. The germline gives CDR1 SGHRS, CDR2 YFSETQ. V was trimmed by 1 base and J by 0 bases, leaving 11 bases between them. CDR3 sequence: CASSLIWSRSYNEQFF. CDR3 nucleotide sequence: TGCGCCAGCAGCTTGATCTGGAGCCGCTCCTACAATGAGCAGTTCTTC.

The V and J genes are TRBV30 and TRBJ2-7; D is unresolved. V was trimmed by 8 bases and J by 0 bases, leaving 8 bases between them. CDR1 and CDR2 from the germline V gene are GTSNPN and SVGIG (reference sequence). The CDR3 length is 11 residues. Here the CDR3 reads CAVSSSYEQYF. DNA of the CDR3: TGTGCCGTTTCTAGCTCCTACGAGCAGTACTTC.

The rearrangement joins TRBV7-8 to TRBJ2-1, with 10 bases identical to TRBD2. Germline V gene sequence: CDR1 SGHVS, CDR2 FQNEAQ. Trimming cost V 5 bases and J 7 bases; bases outside gene matches: 14. The CDR3 loop spans 17 amino acids. Here the CDR3 reads CASSPRASGSPYNEQFF. The DNA of the CDR3 is TGTGCCAGCAGCCCCCGGGCTAGCGGGAGCCCTTATAATGAGCAGTTCTTC.

The chain combines TRBV11-2 with TRBJ1-2; 9 bases are shared with TRBD1. V gave up 4 bases and J gave up 4 bases; unmatched junction bases: 4. CDR3 length: 14 amino acids. Germline CDR1 reads SGHAT; CDR2 reads FQNNGV. The CDR3 reads CASSYTGGGYGYTF. The CDR3 DNA is TGTGCCAGCAGCTATACAGGGGGCGGCTATGGCTACACCTTC.

V gene TRBV5-1 combines with J gene TRBJ2-3; D is possibly TRBD2 (6 bases). Deletions cut 0 bases from V and 0 bases from J, with 11 bases between. The CDR3 totals 16 residues. Germline values: CDR1 SGHRS, CDR2 YFSETQ. CDR3 protein: CASSLAVAESTDTQYF. The CDR3, as DNA: TGCGCCAGCAGCTTGGCGGTAGCGGAGAGCACAGATACGCAGTATTTT.

A few counts support this clone. The DNA for the CDR3 is TGTGCCAGCAGTCCCCCGGGGTCAGGCACGAGTTCACCCCTCCACTTT. Its protein is CASSPPGSGTSSPLHF. The rearrangement joins TRBV28 to TRBJ1-6, with no clear D. Germline V gives CDR1 MDHEN, CDR2 SYDVKM. The CDR3 is made up of 16 amino acids. V was pared by 5 bases and J by 9 bases, with 20 bases between. The full variable domain, its missing parts supplied by reference TRBV28 and TRBJ1-6, is DVKVTQSSRYLVKRTGEKVFLECVQDMDHENMFWYRQDPGLGLRLIYFSYDVKMKEKGDIPEGYSVSREKKERFSLILESASTNQTSMYLCASSPPGSGTSSPLHFGNGTRLTVT.

V and J are TRBV27 and TRBJ1-1; no definite D call. Trimming took off 0 bases at V and 2 bases at J, with 7 bases between the two ends. Germline-derived CDR1 and CDR2 are MNHEY and SMNVEV (reference sequence). The CDR3 length is 14 residues. Here the CDR3 DNA reads TGTGCCAGCAGTTTATCCTTCAGAAACACTGAAGCTTTCTTT. Encoded protein: CASSLSFRNTEAFF.

CDR3 in DNA: TGTGCCAGTAGTAACGGTGTCGCTAAGGGGTACGAGCAGTACTTC. Encoded protein: CASSNGVAKGYEQYF. This chain connects TRBV19 to TRBJ2-7; maybe TRBD1 (5 bases). CDR3 length: 15 residues. Germline values: CDR1 LNHDA, CDR2 SQIVND (reference sequence). Trimming removed 4 bases at V and 4 bases at J, with 17 bases between.

This clone was detected only a few times. The chain links TRBV7-2 to TRBJ1-6; D gene unclear. Germline assignment: CDR1 SGHTA and CDR2 FQGNSA. The length of the CDR3 is 14 residues. V gave up 1 base and J gave up 9 bases, with 10 bases separating them. CDR3 loop: CASSLVPSLSPLHF. CDR3 nucleotides: TGTGCCAGCAGCTTAGTTCCCTCTCTTTCACCCCTCCACTTT.

This clone was seen only once. V and J are TRBV5-1 and TRBJ2-7, with D tentatively TRBD2 (6 bases). The CDR3 sequence is 14 residues long. CDR1 and CDR2 from the germline V gene are SGHRS and YFSETQ. Trimming took off 4 bases at V and 2 bases at J, with 13 bases between the two ends. Written as DNA, the CDR3 is TGCGCCAGCAGCCCCCAGGGAGGTACCTACGAGCAGTACTTC. Protein product: CASSPQGGTYEQYF.

This clone occurred once. This rearrangement joins TRBV6-5 to TRBJ1-1; 8 nucleotides match TRBD1. Germline V lookup: CDR1 MNHEY, CDR2 SVGAGI. CDR3 length: 13 amino acids. J gave up 6 bases and V 3 bases, and 3 bases lay outside the gene matches. The CDR3 DNA follows: TGTGCCAGCAGTTATCAGGGGGCGCCTGAAGCTTTCTTT. This codes for CASSYQGAPEAFF.